Given below is one T cell receptor beta chain in context. Clones were sequenced by immunoSEQ multiplex PCR, and TCRdb holds only the in-frame ones, with some missing. The sample yields 150,000 to 200,000 clones, about 86% seen once. The data belong to a study of blood T cell repertoires in COVID-19. The CDR3 has 16 amino acids. V was clipped by 4 bases and J by 6 bases; unmatched bases: 14. Germline V gene data show CDR1 as LGHDT and CDR2 as YNNKEL (reference sequence). Input material: peripheral blood. The rearrangement joins TRBV3-1 (or the pseudogene TRBV3-2) to TRBJ1-2, with TRBD1 matching over 7 bases. This TCR was recovered from a man between 45 and 60 years old with active or convalescent COVID-19. The CDR3: CASSPPEGGFLNGYTF. CDR3 nucleotides: TGTGCCAGCAGCCCGCCTGAAGGGGGCTTTCTAAATGGCTACACCTTC.